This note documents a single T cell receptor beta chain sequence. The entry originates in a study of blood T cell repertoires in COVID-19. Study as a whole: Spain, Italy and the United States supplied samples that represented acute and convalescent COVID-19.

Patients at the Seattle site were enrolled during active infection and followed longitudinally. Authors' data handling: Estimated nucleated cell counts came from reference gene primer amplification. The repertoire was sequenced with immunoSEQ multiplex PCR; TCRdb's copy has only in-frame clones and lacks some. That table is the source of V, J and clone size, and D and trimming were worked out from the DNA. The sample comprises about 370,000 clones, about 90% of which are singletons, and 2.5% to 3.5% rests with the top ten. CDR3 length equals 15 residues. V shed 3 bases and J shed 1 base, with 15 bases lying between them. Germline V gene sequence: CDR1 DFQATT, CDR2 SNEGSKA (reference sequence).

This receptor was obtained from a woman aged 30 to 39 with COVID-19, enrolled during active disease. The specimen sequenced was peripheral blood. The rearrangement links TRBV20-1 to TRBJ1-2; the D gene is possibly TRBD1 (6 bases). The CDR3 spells CSASSPGVFNYGYTF. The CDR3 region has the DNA TGCAGTGCTAGTTCGCCAGGGGTGTTTAACTATGGCTACACCTTC.